Listed here are 10 T cell receptor beta chains from one sample, sequenced in a study of T cell repertoires in cytomegalovirus infection. TCRdb reprocessed the reads with MiXCR, giving one entry per CDR3 protein. The top ten hold around 12% of the sample, which has about 830,000 distinct CDR3 sequences, 32% seen once. Antigen specificity for these receptors is unknown. This specimen was cultured CD8+ T cells from PBMCs, taken from culture after CMV antigen stimulation. All receptors come from a human donor in good health (CMV status not recorded). Some clones in this sample may be carry-over from other donors' samples.

This clonotype showed up just a few times. The V call is TRBV6-5, the J call TRBJ1-5; 8 nucleotides agree with TRBD1. The germline V gene has CDR1 MNHEY and CDR2 SVGAGI. The V gene end was trimmed by 4 bases and the J gene end by 4 bases; junction bases not matched to a gene: 3. The CDR3 runs 14 residues. CDR3 in amino acids: CASSLTGVNQPQHF. As DNA, the CDR3 is TGTGCCAGCAGTTTGACAGGGGTAAATCAGCCCCAGCATTTT.

CDR3 bases: TGTGCCAGCAGCTTCAGGGGTAGGGGAGGGGATACGCAGTATTTT. Protein: CASSFRGRGGDTQYF. The chain employs TRBV11-2 and TRBJ2-3; tentative D call: TRBD2 (7 bases). The CDR3 extends over 15 amino acids. The germline V gene has CDR1 SGHAT and CDR2 FQNNGV. V dropped 3 bases and J dropped 6 bases, with 16 bases sitting between them.

In its sample, this clonotype was seen once. The chain employs TRBV27 and TRBJ1-1, with 8 bases lining up with TRBD1. Germline V CDR1 and CDR2: MNHEY, SMNVEV (reference sequence). There are 14 residues in the CDR3. J gave up 0 bases and V 9 bases, and 6 bases lay outside the gene matches. The CDR3 DNA reads as TGTGCCAGTTCAGGGGGCCTTATGAACACTGAAGCTTTCTTT. Protein product: CASSGGLMNTEAFF.

This clonotype was counted only a few times. This chain joins TRBV7-9 and TRBJ2-5; D gene uncertain. Germline CDR1 SEHNR, CDR2 FQNEAQ (reference sequence). V lost 7 bases, J lost 5 bases, and 20 bases lay in between. The CDR3 sequence is 15 residues long. The CDR3 loop is CASTPVRGVGETQYF. The CDR3 bases are TGTGCCAGCACCCCAGTACGTGGGGTTGGGGAGACCCAGTACTTC.

V is TRBV27 and J is TRBJ2-7, with 7 bases fitting TRBD1. The CDR3 loop spans 14 amino acids. CDR1 is MNHEY, CDR2 SMNVEV, per germline (reference sequence). J was trimmed by 5 bases and V by 4 bases; bases with no gene match: 8. The CDR3 loop reads CASSSNRGFDEQYV. The CDR3, as DNA: TGTGCCAGCAGTTCTAACAGGGGTTTCGACGAGCAGTACGTC.

The chain is built from TRBV12-3 or TRBV12-4 and TRBJ1-5; 7 bases are a match to TRBD1. J was trimmed by 0 bases and V by 2 bases; bases with no gene match: 4. The CDR3 is made up of 16 amino acids. CDR3 coding DNA: TGTGCCAGCAGTTTAACGGGACAGTATAGCAATCAGCCCCAGCATTTT. It is translated as CASSLTGQYSNQPQHF.

V usage is TRBV5-4 and J usage is TRBJ1-1; D unresolved. The CDR3 sequence is 12 residues long. The V end was cut by 4 bases, the J end by 3 bases, with 7 bases between. CDR1 is SGHNT and CDR2 is YYREEE in the germline V gene (reference sequence). CDR3 loop: CASSLWHTEAFF. The CDR3 region has the DNA TGTGCCAGCAGCCTCTGGCACACTGAAGCTTTCTTT.

This clonotype came up a few times. The rearrangement joins TRBV6-5 to TRBJ1-6; D may be TRBD1 (5 bases). V lost 5 bases, J lost 10 bases, and 15 bases lay in between. Germline V gene data show CDR1 as MNHEY and CDR2 as SVGAGI. The CDR3 covers 14 residues. For the CDR3, the DNA is TGTGCCAGCAGTCCCGAGGGGCCGGGGTCACCCCTCCACTTT. It specifies CASSPEGPGSPLHF.

The rearrangement links TRBV3-1 to TRBJ2-3, with D possibly being TRBD1 or TRBD2 (6 bases each). Trimming cost V 4 bases and J 0 bases, with 14 bases left between them. The germline gives CDR1 LGHDT, CDR2 YNNKEL (reference sequence). The CDR3 is 16 amino acids. CDR3 sequence reads: CASSPHRDWSTDTQYF. The CDR3 coding sequence is TGTGCCAGCAGCCCCCACAGGGACTGGAGCACAGATACGCAGTATTTT.

In its sample, this clonotype was seen a few times. This rearrangement joins TRBV7-9 to TRBJ2-6; D gene unclear. The germline V gene encodes CDR1 SEHNR and CDR2 FQNEAQ (reference sequence). The CDR3 has 17 residues. The V and J ends lost 5 bases and 4 bases respectively, with 18 bases between them. CDR3 sequence reads: CASSIRTQESGANVLTF. In DNA, the CDR3 is TGTGCCAGCAGCATCCGGACCCAGGAATCGGGGGCCAACGTCCTGACTTTC.